This T cell receptor beta chain stems from a study of identical twins. Notes on the study in general: Twin pairs had excess sharing that was weaker in beta out-of-frame sequences. With abundant cord blood beta clonotypes, insertions were fewer; memory repertoires showed no such pattern. Excess low generation probability was seen in twin-shared out-of-frame alpha sequences.

Everyone who donated was a healthy Caucasian. Each CDR3 protein is one row after TCRdb ran MiXCR on the 5' RACE reads. The sample includes roughly 1,500,000 distinct CDR3 sequences, under 35% of them seen just once. Germline values: CDR1 MDHEN, CDR2 SYDVKM. Trimming took off 3 bases at V and 7 bases at J, with 16 bases between the two ends. The CDR3 sequence is 14 residues long. Comment on this clonotype: Its antigen is currently unknown.

The sequence derives from a newborn girl in good health. The sample taken for sequencing was cord blood. The chain combines TRBV28 with TRBJ2-7; D is ambiguous. The CDR3 DNA reads TGTGCCAGCAGTTTCGGGCAGGCCTCGAATGAGCAGTACTTC. Translation: CASSFGQASNEQYF.